The present entry profiles one TCR beta chain with its context. The target of this receptor is not known. It has no much larger one-base neighbor in the sample; base qualities were not kept. The data belong to a study of blood T cell repertoires in COVID-19 (dated by TCRdb to 2019 to 2021). For the wider study: The collaborator samples originated in the United States, Italy and Spain and spanned the acute and convalescent phases of COVID-19. The material from the prospective study consisted of cDNA or gDNA derived from T cells, B-cell-depleted T cells, or PBMCs. Deeply sampled blood TCRbeta repertoires from subjects exposed to, actively infected with, or recovered from COVID-19 were included in the dataset. The repertoires were released in a freely available public database meant as a resource for research on the immune response to SARS-CoV-2. Samples were obtained from the ongoing ImmuneRACE study (first 160 participants) and from roughly 1,300 subjects provided by 6 global collaborators. The sample metadata nearly always contained a de-identified subject ID, COVID-19 status, age in years and sex. HLA class I and class II types, where available, came from metadata supplied by the sample provider rather than from assay-based typing.

Collaborating institutions collected whole blood in K2EDTA tubes following their own protocols. Collaborator samples were shipped for TCRbeta analysis as frozen whole blood, isolated PBMCs, or DNA extracted from either sample type. The immunoSEQ Assay, a bias-controlled multiplex PCR, was used to amplify TCRbeta CDR3 regions from genomic DNA. As for how the authors treated the data: Within the assay, amplification of reference gene primers was used to estimate how many nucleated cells each sample contained. To quantify the absolute abundance of each unique TCRbeta CDR3 rearrangement, sequence reads were collapsed and filtered. For each sample, productive Simpson clonality was calculated as the square root of Simpson's diversity index over productive rearrangements. This immuneACCESS table, as held by TCRdb, lists in-frame sequences with V and J called but not all clones. Of the missing ones, under half trace to an unresolved V gene in checked studies; the others have no known cause. V, J and clone size derive from that table, while D and trimming were established from the DNA sequence. The sample records around 300,000 clones, 86% of which are singletons. The ten largest clones take up 3% of the sample.

Trimming takes 4 bases from V and 2 bases from J, and the germline ends sit 20 bases apart. The CDR3 runs 18 residues from the cysteine to the phenylalanine. Only CDR3 DNA is held: 54 bases, read in frame from base 1. The germline V gene gives CDR1 as ENHRY and CDR2 as SYGVKD. General conclusions and limits of the study: How much clinical and demographic metadata was included differed by source and by participant, and the metadata was provided uncurated.

The sample consisted of peripheral blood. The receptor's source is a woman between 25 and 40 years old with active or convalescent COVID-19. The sequence joins TRBV10-3 to TRBJ2-2; the D gene is possibly TRBD2, with 7 bases matching. CDR3 region: CAISGGGRENFNTGELFF. The DNA is as follows: TGTGCCATCAGTGGGGGGGGCAGGGAGAACTTTAACACCGGGGAGCTGTTTTTT.